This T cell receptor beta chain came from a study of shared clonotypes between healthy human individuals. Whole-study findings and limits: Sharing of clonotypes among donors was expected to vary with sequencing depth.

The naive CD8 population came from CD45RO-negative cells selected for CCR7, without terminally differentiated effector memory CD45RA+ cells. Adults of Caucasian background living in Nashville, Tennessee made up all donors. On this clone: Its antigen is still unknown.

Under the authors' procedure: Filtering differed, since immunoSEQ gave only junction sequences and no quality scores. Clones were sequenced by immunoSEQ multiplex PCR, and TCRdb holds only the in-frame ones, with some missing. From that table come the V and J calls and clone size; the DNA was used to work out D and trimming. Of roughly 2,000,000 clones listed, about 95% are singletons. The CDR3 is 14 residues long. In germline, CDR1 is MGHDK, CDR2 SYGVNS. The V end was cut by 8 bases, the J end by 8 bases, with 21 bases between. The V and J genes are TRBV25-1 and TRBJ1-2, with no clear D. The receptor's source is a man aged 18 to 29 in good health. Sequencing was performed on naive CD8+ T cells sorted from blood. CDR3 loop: CASRPRWFPRGYTF. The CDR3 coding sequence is TGTGCCAGCCGCCCCAGATGGTTCCCTCGCGGCTACACCTTC.